This TCR beta chain was found in a study of blood T cell repertoires in COVID-19. Across the study: In each case, the material was cDNA or gDNA derived from T cells, B-cell-depleted T cells, or PBMCs.

Recruited during active infection, patients (from Seattle) were subsequently followed longitudinally. Trimming removed 6 bases at V and 4 bases at J, with 15 bases between. In germline, CDR1 is SQVTM, CDR2 ANQGSEA. The CDR3 is 13 residues long. Study processing details: Estimates of nucleated cell counts were drawn from the amplification of reference gene primers. The method was immunoSEQ multiplex PCR; TCRdb's version includes in-frame clones alone and lacks a portion of them. V and J calls plus clone size are reproduced from that table; the DNA served to infer D and trimming. This repertoire shows 200,000 to 300,000 clones, about 88% found once; its top ten account for approximately 5.1%.

This rearrangement joins TRBV29-1 to TRBJ1-2; no definite D call. Sequenced sample: peripheral blood. The TCR comes from a woman aged 55-70 years with COVID-19, enrolled during active disease. CDR3 protein: CSVAEPLSYGYTF. CDR3 DNA: TGCAGCGTCGCGGAGCCTTTGAGCTATGGCTACACCTTC.